The 10 T cell receptor beta chains given below trace back to one sample, sequenced in a study of shared clonotypes between healthy human individuals (TCRdb year 2020). The library was obtained by the immunoSEQ multiplex PCR assay. TCRdb re-hosts the immuneACCESS table, in-frame sequences only. Its copies lack some clones; in the studies checked, an unresolved V gene accounts for under half of them, and the cause for the rest is not known. Across this sample there are millions of clones, with approximately 95% seen only once. The leading ten clones occupy 0.13% of the sample. The specimen sequenced was naive CD4+ T cells sorted from blood. Interpreted using the paper, the cell subset or site label stands for: CD45RA+ positively selected. The source of these receptors is a man between 18 and 35 years old in good health.

V is TRBV6-1 and J is TRBJ2-1, with 13 nucleotides matching TRBD2. Looked up from germline, CDR1 is MNHNS and CDR2 is SASEGT. The ends lost 1 base at V and 0 bases at J; junction bases unmatched: 12. The CDR3 covers 21 residues. CDR3 in DNA: TGTGCCAGCAGTGAAGTTAGACTAGCGGGGGGCTGGCTTAGCTCCTACAATGAGCAGTTCTTC. Translation: CASSEVRLAGGWLSSYNEQFF.

The chain combines TRBV6-6 with TRBJ1-5, with a weak D call TRBD1 (5 bases). This CDR3 is 14 amino acids long. The germline V gene encodes CDR1 MNHNY and CDR2 SVGAGI (reference sequence). The ends were cut back, 5 bases at V and 5 bases at J, with 13 bases in the middle. The chain's CDR3 is CASSKSTDYQPQHF. In DNA form, the CDR3 reads TGTGCCAGCAGTAAATCGACAGATTATCAGCCCCAGCATTTT.

This clone was counted a single time. V and J are TRBV7-2 and TRBJ2-7; tentatively, D is TRBD1 or TRBD2 (6 bases each). Germline V lookup: CDR1 SGHTA, CDR2 FQGNSA. This CDR3 has 14 amino acids. V dropped 4 bases and J dropped 0 bases, with 10 bases sitting between them. The CDR3 DNA follows: TGTGCCAGCAGCTGGCGGGACACCTCCTACGAGCAGTACTTC. Its translation: CASSWRDTSYEQYF.

CDR3 residues: CASSYGNTIYF. CDR3 DNA: TGTGCCAGCAGCTACGGAAACACCATATATTTT. This sequence joins TRBV7-2 and TRBJ1-3; D remains ambiguous. Germline lookup yields CDR1 SGHTA and CDR2 FQGNSA. Trimming cost V 4 bases and J 4 bases, with 2 bases left between them. The CDR3 runs to 11 residues. The whole variable domain, filled in from reference TRBV7-2 and TRBJ1-3, reads GAGVSQSPSNKVTEKGKDVELRCDPISGHTALYWYRQSLGQGLEFLIYFQGNSAPDKSGLPSDRFSAERTGGSVSTLTIQRTQQEDSAVYLCASSYGNTIYFGEGSWLTVV.

A remark on this clone: Other nucleotide sequences in the sample specify the same CDR3. The J gene is TRBJ1-2, the V gene TRBV30; D uncertain. The germline V gene encodes CDR1 GTSNPN and CDR2 SVGIG (reference sequence). This CDR3 has 12 amino acids. V dropped 0 bases and J dropped 8 bases, with 10 bases sitting between them. CDR3 sequence (DNA): TGTGCCTGGAGTGTCCTCGGAGGGGGCTACACCTTC. Translated, it gives CAWSVLGGGYTF.

V is TRBV28 and J is TRBJ2-7, with 10 nucleotides matching TRBD2. Germline loops: CDR1 MDHEN, CDR2 SYDVKM. CDR3 size: 15 residues. V trimming: 2 bases; J trimming: 2 bases; junction bases outside the gene matches: 3. The CDR3 nucleotides read TGTGCCAGCAGTTTACCAGCGGGGGGGACCTACGAGCAGTACTTC. Translating it yields CASSLPAGGTYEQYF. Variable domain in full (rest from reference TRBV28 and TRBJ2-7): DVKVTQSSRYLVKRTGEKVFLECVQDMDHENMFWYRQDPGLGLRLIYFSYDVKMKEKGDIPEGYSVSREKKERFSLILESASTNQTSMYLCASSLPAGGTYEQYFGPGTRLTVT.

The J gene is TRBJ2-1, the V gene TRBV7-9; 10 bases match TRBD1. The V and J ends lost 0 bases and 7 bases, in that order; junction bases with no gene match: 3. Germline loops: CDR1 SEHNR, CDR2 FQNEAQ (reference sequence). This CDR3 spans 15 amino acids. Here the CDR3 DNA reads TGTGCCAGCAGCTTAGCGGGACAGGGGAGGAATGAGCAGTTCTTC. Residues: CASSLAGQGRNEQFF.

This chain links TRBV9 with TRBJ2-3; D not resolved. Germline CDR1 is SGDLS and CDR2 is YYNGEE. The germline V and J ends were trimmed by 4 bases and 0 bases, with 3 bases remaining between them. The CDR3 contains 12 residues. CDR3 in DNA: TGTGCCAGCAGCATTAGCACAGATACGCAGTATTTT. Its protein is CASSISTDTQYF.

The rearrangement uses TRBV5-1 and TRBJ2-3, with D possibly TRBD1 on 6 matching bases. The CDR3 length is 15 residues. Germline-derived CDR1 and CDR2 are SGHRS and YFSETQ. Trimming left V 1 base short and J 2 bases short, with 11 bases between. CDR3 residues: CASSLLGGYTDTQYF. The CDR3 DNA reads as TGCGCCAGCAGCTTGTTAGGGGGATACACAGATACGCAGTATTTT.

V usage is TRBV27 and J usage is TRBJ1-2, with 11 positions matching TRBD1. The junction had 3 bases not matched to a gene; V was cut back by 2 bases and J by 7 bases. Germline CDR1 MNHEY, CDR2 SMNVEV (reference sequence). CDR3 length: 14 residues. CDR3 residues: CASSLIGTGGGYTF. DNA of the CDR3: TGTGCCAGCAGTTTAATTGGGACAGGGGGTGGCTACACCTTC.